The 17 T cell receptor beta chains below all came from one sample that was sequenced in a study of T cell repertoires in cytomegalovirus infection. Each CDR3 protein gets one entry after TCRdb re-called the reads with MiXCR. The data show 750,000 to 900,000 distinct CDR3 sequences, roughly 29% seen once. These TCRs are of unknown antigen specificity. The sequencing used cultured CD8+ T cells from PBMCs, collected from culture after CMV antigen stimulation. These receptor sequences come from a human donor in good health (CMV status not recorded). Some clones in this sample may be carry-over from other donors' samples.

The chain couples TRBV5-6 to TRBJ2-1; D is perhaps TRBD1 or TRBD2 (5 bases each). Trimming pared 1 base from V and 1 base from J, leaving 15 bases between. The CDR3 is 17 amino acids. The V gene's germline CDR1 is SGHDT and CDR2 YYEEEE. This CDR3 reads CASSLLTGTTSYNEQFF. CDR3 in DNA: TGTGCCAGCAGCTTGTTAACCGGGACCACATCCTACAATGAGCAGTTCTTC.

This chain connects TRBV7-2 to TRBJ1-1; TRBD1 aligns across 7 bases. J gave up 0 bases and V 5 bases, and 6 bases lay outside the gene matches. This CDR3 is built from 15 residues. Germline V lookup: CDR1 SGHTA, CDR2 FQGNSA. The DNA of the CDR3 is TGTGCCAGCAGCCTCAGGGGGTGGATGAACACTGAAGCTTTCTTT. Protein: CASSLRGWMNTEAFF.

The rearrangement uses TRBV7-9 and TRBJ1-5, with D uncertain. V was clipped by 1 base and J by 7 bases, with 11 bases between them. The CDR3 is made up of 14 amino acids. Looked up from germline, CDR1 is SEHNR and CDR2 is FQNEAQ (reference sequence). As DNA, the CDR3 is TGTGCCAGCAGCTTAGTGGGGAGAGGCCAGCCCCAGCATTTT. It is translated as CASSLVGRGQPQHF.

This clonotype showed up just a few times. CDR3 in amino acids: CASSARGDGNTIYF. The CDR3 coding sequence is TGTGCCAGCAGCGCGAGGGGGGACGGAAACACCATATATTTT. The rearrangement uses TRBV5-4 and TRBJ1-3, with D tentatively TRBD1 (6 bases). V lost 4 bases and J lost 4, with 12 bases in between. The CDR3 runs 14 residues. Germline lookup yields CDR1 SGHNT and CDR2 YYREEE (reference sequence).

This chain connects TRBV2 to TRBJ2-1; D not certain. The V end lost 3 bases, the J end lost 0 bases, and 15 bases lay between the germline ends. The CDR3 runs 17 residues. The germline CDR1 and CDR2 sequences are SNHLY and FYNNEI. Here the CDR3 DNA reads TGTGCCAGCAGTGAGTTCCCTCCACGGCGCTCCTACAATGAGCAGTTCTTC. Translating it yields CASSEFPPRRSYNEQFF.

There are a few counts of this clonotype. V and J are TRBV2 and TRBJ2-1; D gene ambiguous. V gave up 11 bases and J gave up 3 bases, with 11 bases separating them. CDR1 and CDR2 from the germline V gene are SNHLY and FYNNEI. This CDR3 has 12 amino acids. The CDR3 protein is CAPGTGYNEQFF. CDR3 nucleotide sequence: TGTGCCCCCGGAACGGGCTACAATGAGCAGTTCTTC.

The V and J genes are TRBV27 and TRBJ2-3; TRBD2 is a possible D gene (5 bases). V lost 4 bases to trimming and J lost 10 bases, with 9 bases between them. Germline CDR1 MNHEY, CDR2 SMNVEV (reference sequence). CDR3 length equals 11 residues. The CDR3 nucleotides are TGTGCCAGCAGTTCCCCGGGGTCGCAGTATTTT. This gives the protein CASSSPGSQYF.

The DNA for the CDR3 is TGTGCCAGCAGCCTCCTCGGGACAGGGGCGCAGGATGAGCAGTTCTTC. It translates to CASSLLGTGAQDEQFF. This chain uses TRBV7-2 with TRBJ2-1, with 10 bases fitting TRBD1. This CDR3 has 16 amino acids. J gave up 8 bases and V 5 bases, and 12 bases lay outside the gene matches. The germline V gene has CDR1 SGHTA and CDR2 FQGNSA.

The chain carries TRBV6-5 and TRBJ2-3, with 10 bases identical to TRBD1. The V and J ends lost 4 bases and 4 bases, in that order; junction bases with no gene match: 8. In germline, CDR1 is MNHEY, CDR2 SVGAGI. CDR3 size: 16 residues. CDR3 bases: TGTGCCAGCAGTTTTCTCGACAGGGGGCACGCAGATACGCAGTATTTT. This encodes CASSFLDRGHADTQYF.

This clonotype was detected only a few times. This rearrangement joins TRBV6-1 to TRBJ2-7, with 7 bases identical to TRBD2. CDR3 length: 14 amino acids. The germline V gene has CDR1 MNHNS and CDR2 SASEGT. Trimming took 3 bases from V and 3 from J; bases not matched to a gene: 5. The CDR3 nucleotides are TGTGCCAGCAGTGAGAGGGACTATGACTACGAGCAGTACGTC. The encoded protein is CASSERDYDYEQYV.

With respect to this clonotype: One junction end does not reproduce the germline sequence, and a read error may be involved. The J gene is TRBJ2-1, the V gene TRBV7-7, with 7 bases fitting TRBD1. The CDR3 consists of 14 residues. CDR1 and CDR2 (germline): SSHAT, FNYEAQ (reference sequence). As DNA, the CDR3 is TGTGCTAGCAGCTTAGGAGAACAGGGGAATGAGCAGTTCTTC. Translated: CASSLGEQGNEQFF.

In DNA, the CDR3 is TGTGCCAGCAGCGAATGGACCGAAACCGGCGAATCACCCCTCCACTTT. Translation: CASSEWTETGESPLHF. The V gene is TRBV7-4, the J gene TRBJ1-6; D ambiguous. CDR1 and CDR2 from the germline V gene are SGHVT and SQSDAQ. The CDR3 contains 16 residues. V lost 5 bases to trimming and J lost 10 bases, with 21 bases between them.

This chain links TRBV14 with TRBJ1-6; D is unresolved. Looked up from germline, CDR1 is SGHDN and CDR2 is FVKESK. V dropped 0 bases and J dropped 0 bases, with 9 bases sitting between them. The CDR3 totals 17 residues. In DNA, the CDR3 is TGTGCCAGCAGCCAAGATCCCGGGTTCTCCTATAATTCACCCCTCCACTTT. As protein: CASSQDPGFSYNSPLHF.

The chain couples TRBV29-1 to TRBJ1-2, with D uncertain. Trimming removed 3 bases from V and 4 bases from J, with 12 bases in between. This CDR3 contains 13 residues. Germline CDR1 SQVTM, CDR2 ANQGSEA. Here the CDR3 DNA reads TGCAGCGTTGATCTGGACCCGATCTATGGCTACACCTTC. Protein product: CSVDLDPIYGYTF.

This clonotype showed up just a few times. The CDR3 reads CASSEVAGVSYEQYV. CDR3 nucleotide sequence: TGTGCCAGCAGTGAAGTAGCGGGGGTCTCCTACGAGCAGTACGTC. This sequence joins TRBV6-1 and TRBJ2-7, with 9 bases lining up with TRBD2. V lost 1 base to trimming and J lost 0 bases; unmatched junction nucleotides: 1. The CDR3 sequence is 15 residues long. Germline loops: CDR1 MNHNS, CDR2 SASEGT.

This clonotype was seen repeatedly, ten times or more. This chain joins TRBV12-3 or TRBV12-4 and TRBJ2-5; D is perhaps TRBD2 (5 bases). Between the trimmed V and J ends, which lost 3 bases and 0 bases, there was a span of 14 bases. This CDR3 contains 16 residues. Written as DNA, the CDR3 is TGTGCCAGCAGTTTTCGGACTGAGAATTACCAAGAGACCCAGTACTTC. Translation gives CASSFRTENYQETQYF.

This clonotype has a handful of counts. This chain connects TRBV6-2 or TRBV6-3 to TRBJ1-6; D is unclear. V was shortened by 7 bases and J by 2 bases, with 6 bases between the two germline ends. CDR3 length equals 13 residues. Germline CDR1 MNHEY, CDR2 SVGEGT. For the CDR3, the DNA is TGTGCCAGCATGGACCCCTATAATTCACCCCTCCACTTT. This translates into CASMDPYNSPLHF.